What follows are 5 T cell receptor beta chains derived from one specimen sequenced in a study of identical twins listed by TCRdb under 2016. Receptors were amplified or captured by 5' RACE. Sequenced using an Illumina HiSeq 2000. The public reads were quality trimmed at Q25 with fastp and then assembled into clones with MiXCR by TCRdb, keeping productive beta chains. Identical CDR3 protein sequences are pooled into one entry, listed with their most common genes and DNA. Present in this sample are roughly 690,000 distinct CDR3 sequences, 21% of which were seen just once. The ten largest clones capture approximately 4.3% of the sample. The data were also submitted as part of a second study, on T cells expressing NK-cell markers.

Sequencing used PBMCs. The receptors originated from a woman aged 18-35 years in good health.

This clonotype was found a few times. The genes are TRBV20-1 and TRBJ2-1, with D possibly TRBD2 on 6 matching bases. V was pared by 1 base and J by 3 bases, with 10 bases between. This CDR3 is 14 amino acids long. The germline V gene encodes CDR1 DFQATT and CDR2 SNEGSKA (reference sequence). CDR3 sequence reads: CSARVTTSYNEQFF. CDR3 nucleotide sequence: TGCAGTGCTAGAGTTACGACTAGCTACAATGAGCAGTTCTTC.

This sequence joins TRBV28 and TRBJ2-6; 7 bases line up with TRBD1. Germline trimming cut 4 bases from V and 0 bases from J; bases unmatched to any gene: 9. The length of the CDR3 is 18 residues. CDR1 is MDHEN and CDR2 is SYDVKM in the germline V gene. The CDR3 reads CASSSWTGYFSGANVLTF. CDR3 DNA: TGTGCCAGCAGTTCCTGGACAGGTTACTTCTCTGGGGCCAACGTCCTGACTTTC.

This clonotype showed up many times. The chain employs TRBV12-3 or TRBV12-4 and TRBJ2-3; D may be TRBD1 (6 bases). This CDR3 has 12 amino acids. V dropped 9 bases and J dropped 1 base, with 8 bases sitting between them. CDR3 sequence (DNA): TGTGCCAGTGGACAGCGCACAGATACGCAGTATTTT. This translates into CASGQRTDTQYF.

The chain joins TRBV25-1 to TRBJ2-1; TRBD2 agrees at 8 bases. The CDR3 spans 16 residues. V was pared by 4 bases and J by 6 bases, with 11 bases of the junction left unmatched. Germline V CDR1 and CDR2: MGHDK, SYGVNS. The CDR3 DNA follows: TGTGCCAGCAGTGGTTTACTAGCGGACAAACCCAATGAGCAGTTCTTC. This encodes CASSGLLADKPNEQFF.

This clonotype showed up many times. This chain links TRBV29-1 with TRBJ2-2; perhaps TRBD2 as D (5 bases). The germline V and J ends were trimmed by 4 bases and 6 bases, with 9 bases remaining between them. Per the germline V gene, CDR1 is SQVTM and CDR2 is ANQGSEA. This CDR3 comprises 12 residues. This CDR3 is CSVGWRSGELFF. For the CDR3, the DNA is TGCAGCGTTGGGTGGAGGTCCGGGGAGCTGTTTTTT.